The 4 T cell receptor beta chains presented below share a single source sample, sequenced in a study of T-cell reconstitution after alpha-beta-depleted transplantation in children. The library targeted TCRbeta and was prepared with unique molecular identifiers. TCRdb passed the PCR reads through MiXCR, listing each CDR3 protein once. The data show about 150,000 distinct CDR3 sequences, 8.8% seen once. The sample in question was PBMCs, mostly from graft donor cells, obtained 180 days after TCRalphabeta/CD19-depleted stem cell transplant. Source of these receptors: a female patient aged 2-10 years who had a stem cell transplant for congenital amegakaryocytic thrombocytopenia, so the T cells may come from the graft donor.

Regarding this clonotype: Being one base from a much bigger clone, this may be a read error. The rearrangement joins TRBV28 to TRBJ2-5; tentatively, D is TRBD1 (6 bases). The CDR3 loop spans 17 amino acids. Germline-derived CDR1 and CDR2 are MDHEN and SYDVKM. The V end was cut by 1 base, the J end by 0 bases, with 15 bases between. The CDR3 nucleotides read TGTGCCAGCAGTTTATTAGGGGACAAAGGGTACCAAGAGACCCAGTACTTC. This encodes CASSLLGDKGYQETQYF.

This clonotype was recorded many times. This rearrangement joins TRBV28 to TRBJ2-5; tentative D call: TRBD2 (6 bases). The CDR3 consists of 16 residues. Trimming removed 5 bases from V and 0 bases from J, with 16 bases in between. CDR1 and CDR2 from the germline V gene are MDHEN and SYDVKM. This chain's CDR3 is CASSTLLGGHQETQYF. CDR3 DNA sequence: TGTGCCAGCAGTACCCTTTTGGGAGGTCACCAAGAGACCCAGTACTTC. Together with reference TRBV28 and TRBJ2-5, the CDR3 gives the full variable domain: DVKVTQSSRYLVKRTGEKVFLECVQDMDHENMFWYRQDPGLGLRLIYFSYDVKMKEKGDIPEGYSVSREKKERFSLILESASTNQTSMYLCASSTLLGGHQETQYFGPGTRLLVL.

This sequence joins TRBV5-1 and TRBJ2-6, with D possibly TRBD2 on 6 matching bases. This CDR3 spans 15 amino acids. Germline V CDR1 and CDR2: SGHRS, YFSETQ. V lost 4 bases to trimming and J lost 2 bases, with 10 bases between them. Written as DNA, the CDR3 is TGCGCCAGCAGCGGCCCGGGGGCTGGGGCCAACGTCCTGACTTTC. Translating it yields CASSGPGAGANVLTF.

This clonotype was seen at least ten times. CDR3 region: CASKGQRAGNTIYF. CDR3 nucleotide sequence: TGTGCCAGCAAAGGACAGAGAGCTGGAAACACCATATATTTT. J is TRBJ1-3 and V is TRBV12-3 or TRBV12-4; maybe TRBD1 (6 bases). The V gene lost 7 bases and the J gene lost 2 bases, with 12 bases spanning the gap. The CDR3 contains 14 residues.